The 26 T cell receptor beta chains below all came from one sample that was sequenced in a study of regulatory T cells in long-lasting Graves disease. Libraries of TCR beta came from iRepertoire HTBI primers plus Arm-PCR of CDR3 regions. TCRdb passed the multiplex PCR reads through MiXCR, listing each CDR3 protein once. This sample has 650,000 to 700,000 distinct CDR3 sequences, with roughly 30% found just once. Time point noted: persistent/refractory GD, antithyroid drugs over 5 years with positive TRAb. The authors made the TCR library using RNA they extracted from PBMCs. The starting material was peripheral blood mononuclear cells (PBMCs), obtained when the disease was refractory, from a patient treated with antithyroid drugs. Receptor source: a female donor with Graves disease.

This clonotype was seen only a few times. CDR3 region: CSVSDGNEAFF. CDR3 nucleotides: TGCAGCGTTTCGGACGGAAATGAAGCTTTCTTT. The rearrangement uses TRBV29-1 and TRBJ1-1; no reliable D call. The V gene lost 5 bases and the J gene lost 7 bases, with 11 bases spanning the gap. This CDR3 is built from 11 residues. The V gene's germline CDR1 is SQVTM and CDR2 ANQGSEA. Full variable domain (rest looked up from reference TRBV29-1 and TRBJ1-1): SAVISQKPSRDICQRGTSLTIQCQVDSQVTMMFWYRQQPGQSLTLIATANQGSEATYESGFVIDKFPISRPNLTFSTLTVSNMSPEDSSIYLCSVSDGNEAFFGQGTRLTVV.

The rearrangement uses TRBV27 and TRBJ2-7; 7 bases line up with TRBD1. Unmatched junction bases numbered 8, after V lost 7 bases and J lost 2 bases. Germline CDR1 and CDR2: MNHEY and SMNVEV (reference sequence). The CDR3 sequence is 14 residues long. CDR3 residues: CASKPGQLTYEQYF. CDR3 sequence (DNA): TGTGCCAGCAAACCGGGACAGCTGACCTACGAGCAGTACTTC.

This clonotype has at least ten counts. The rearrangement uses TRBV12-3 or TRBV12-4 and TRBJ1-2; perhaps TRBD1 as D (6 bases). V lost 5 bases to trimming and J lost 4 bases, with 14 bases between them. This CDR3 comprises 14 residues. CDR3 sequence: CASSLQGGGYGYTF. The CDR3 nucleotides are TGTGCCAGCAGTCTACAGGGAGGCGGCTATGGCTACACCTTC.

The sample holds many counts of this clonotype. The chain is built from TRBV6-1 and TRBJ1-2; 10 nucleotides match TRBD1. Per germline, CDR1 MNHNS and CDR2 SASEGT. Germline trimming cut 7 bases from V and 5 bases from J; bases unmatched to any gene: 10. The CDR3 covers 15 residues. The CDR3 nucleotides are TGTGCCAGCACAGCGGGAGGACAGGGGGAATATGGCTACACCTTC. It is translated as CASTAGGQGEYGYTF.

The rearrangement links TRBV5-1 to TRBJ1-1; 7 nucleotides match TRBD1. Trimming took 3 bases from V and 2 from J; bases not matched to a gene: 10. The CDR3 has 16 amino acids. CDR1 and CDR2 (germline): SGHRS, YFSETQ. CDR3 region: CASSSIYRGGNTEAFF. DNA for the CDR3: TGCGCCAGCAGCTCAATTTACAGGGGAGGAAACACTGAAGCTTTCTTT.

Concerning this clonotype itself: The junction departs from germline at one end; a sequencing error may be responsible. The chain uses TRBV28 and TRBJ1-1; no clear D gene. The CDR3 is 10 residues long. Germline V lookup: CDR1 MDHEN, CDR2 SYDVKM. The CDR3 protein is CASRGTEALF. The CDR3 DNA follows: TGTGCCAGCAGGGGAACTGAAGCTCTCTTT.

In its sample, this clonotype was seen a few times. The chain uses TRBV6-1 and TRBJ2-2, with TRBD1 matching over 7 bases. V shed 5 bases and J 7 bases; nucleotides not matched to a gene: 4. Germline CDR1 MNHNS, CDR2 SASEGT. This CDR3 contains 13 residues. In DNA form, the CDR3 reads TGTGCCAGCAGTCCGACAGGGCTCGGGGAGCTGTTTTTT. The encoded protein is CASSPTGLGELFF.

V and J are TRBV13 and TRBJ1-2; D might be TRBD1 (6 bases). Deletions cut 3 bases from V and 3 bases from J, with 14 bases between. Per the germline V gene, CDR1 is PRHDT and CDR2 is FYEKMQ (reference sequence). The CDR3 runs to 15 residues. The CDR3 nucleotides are TGTGCCAGCAGCTTGGGGGCATTGGGGGACTATGGCTACACCTTC. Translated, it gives CASSLGALGDYGYTF.

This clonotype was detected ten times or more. As DNA, the CDR3 is TGTGCCAGCAGTTTATTATATCAGCCCCAGCATTTT. The encoded protein is CASSLLYQPQHF. The rearrangement joins TRBV28 to TRBJ1-5; D gene uncertain. Trimming cost V 1 base and J 5 bases, with 3 bases left between them. The CDR3 extends over 12 amino acids. Germline CDR1 reads MDHEN; CDR2 reads SYDVKM.

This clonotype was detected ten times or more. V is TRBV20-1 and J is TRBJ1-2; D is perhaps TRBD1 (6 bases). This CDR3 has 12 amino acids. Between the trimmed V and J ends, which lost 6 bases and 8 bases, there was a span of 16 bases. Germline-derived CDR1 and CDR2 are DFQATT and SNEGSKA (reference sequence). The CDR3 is CSAPRGLGGYTF. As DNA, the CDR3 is TGCAGTGCACCCCGGGGGCTGGGAGGCTACACCTTC.

The CDR3 region is CASSYVGALGYTF. CDR3 nucleotide sequence: TGTGCCAGCAGTTACGTCGGGGCGCTGGGCTACACCTTC. The chain carries TRBV6-2 or TRBV6-3 and TRBJ1-2; weak D call: TRBD1 (5 bases). V was cut by 2 bases and J by 8 bases, with 12 bases left in between. The CDR3 runs to 13 residues. Germline V lookup: CDR1 MNHEY, CDR2 SVGEGT.

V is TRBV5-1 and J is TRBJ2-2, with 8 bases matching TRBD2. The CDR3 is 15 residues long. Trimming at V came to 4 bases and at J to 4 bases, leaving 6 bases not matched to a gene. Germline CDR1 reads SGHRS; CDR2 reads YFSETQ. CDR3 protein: CASSRGLVGTGELFF. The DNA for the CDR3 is TGCGCCAGCAGCAGGGGACTAGTTGGCACCGGGGAGCTGTTTTTT. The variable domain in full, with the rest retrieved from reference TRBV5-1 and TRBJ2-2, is KAGVTQTPRYLIKTRGQQVTLSCSPISGHRSVSWYQQTPGQGLQFLFEYFSETQRNKGNFPGRFSGRQFSNSRSEMNVSTLELGDSALYLCASSRGLVGTGELFFGEGSRLTVL.

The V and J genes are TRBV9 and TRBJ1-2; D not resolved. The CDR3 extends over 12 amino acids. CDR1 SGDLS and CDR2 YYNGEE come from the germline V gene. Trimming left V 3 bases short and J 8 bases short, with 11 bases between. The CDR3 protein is CASSGRVGGYTF. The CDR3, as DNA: TGTGCCAGCAGCGGACGAGTGGGAGGCTACACCTTC. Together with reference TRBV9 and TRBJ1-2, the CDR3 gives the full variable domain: DSGVTQTPKHLITATGQRVTLRCSPRSGDLSVYWYQQSLDQGLQFLIQYYNGEERAKGNILERFSAQQFPDLHSELNLSSLELGDSALYFCASSGRVGGYTFGSGTRLTVV.

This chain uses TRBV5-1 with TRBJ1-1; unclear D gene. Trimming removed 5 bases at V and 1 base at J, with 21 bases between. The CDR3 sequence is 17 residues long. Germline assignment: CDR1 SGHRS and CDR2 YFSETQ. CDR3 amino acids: CASRSGISPIQNTEAFF. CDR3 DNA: TGCGCCAGCAGATCCGGGATTTCCCCCATCCAGAACACTGAAGCTTTCTTT.

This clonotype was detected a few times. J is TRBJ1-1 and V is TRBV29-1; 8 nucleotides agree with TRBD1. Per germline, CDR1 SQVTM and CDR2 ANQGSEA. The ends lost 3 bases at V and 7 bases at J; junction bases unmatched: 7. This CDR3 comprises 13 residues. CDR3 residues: CSVDPWTGLEAFF. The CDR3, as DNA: TGCAGCGTTGACCCATGGACAGGGCTTGAAGCTTTCTTT.

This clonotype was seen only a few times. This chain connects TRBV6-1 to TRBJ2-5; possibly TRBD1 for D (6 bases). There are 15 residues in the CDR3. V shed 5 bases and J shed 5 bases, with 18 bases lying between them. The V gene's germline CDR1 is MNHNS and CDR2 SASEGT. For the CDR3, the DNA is TGTGCCAGCAGTACTGGCAGGGGAAGTAGGGAGACCCAGTACTTC. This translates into CASSTGRGSRETQYF.

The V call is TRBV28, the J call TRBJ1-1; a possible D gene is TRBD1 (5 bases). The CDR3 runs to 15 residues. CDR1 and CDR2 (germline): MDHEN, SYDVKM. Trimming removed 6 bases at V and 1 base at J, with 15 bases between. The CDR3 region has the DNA TGTGCCAGCAGAGTGGGGGACTGGGGGAACACTGAAGCTTTCTTT. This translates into CASRVGDWGNTEAFF. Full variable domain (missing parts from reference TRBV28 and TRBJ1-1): DVKVTQSSRYLVKRTGEKVFLECVQDMDHENMFWYRQDPGLGLRLIYFSYDVKMKEKGDIPEGYSVSREKKERFSLILESASTNQTSMYLCASRVGDWGNTEAFFGQGTRLTVV.

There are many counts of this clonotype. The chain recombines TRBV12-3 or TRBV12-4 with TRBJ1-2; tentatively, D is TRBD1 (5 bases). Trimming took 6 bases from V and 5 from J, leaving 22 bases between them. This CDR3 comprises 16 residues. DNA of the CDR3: TGTGCCAGCAGCCAGAGTAAGGGGACGGCTACATATGGCTACACCTTC. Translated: CASSQSKGTATYGYTF.

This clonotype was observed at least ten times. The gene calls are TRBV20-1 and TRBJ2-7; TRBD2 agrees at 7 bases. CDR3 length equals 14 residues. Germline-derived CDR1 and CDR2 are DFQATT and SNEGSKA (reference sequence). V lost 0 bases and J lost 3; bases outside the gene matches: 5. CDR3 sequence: CSARDISGYYEQYF. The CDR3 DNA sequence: TGCAGTGCTAGAGATATTAGCGGGTACTACGAGCAGTACTTC.

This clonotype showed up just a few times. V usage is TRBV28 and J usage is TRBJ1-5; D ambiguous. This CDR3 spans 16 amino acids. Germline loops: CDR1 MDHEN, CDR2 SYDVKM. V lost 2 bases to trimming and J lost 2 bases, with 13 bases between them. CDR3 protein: CASSLTNPGGNQPQHF. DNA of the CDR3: TGTGCCAGCAGTTTAACAAACCCGGGAGGCAATCAGCCCCAGCATTTT.

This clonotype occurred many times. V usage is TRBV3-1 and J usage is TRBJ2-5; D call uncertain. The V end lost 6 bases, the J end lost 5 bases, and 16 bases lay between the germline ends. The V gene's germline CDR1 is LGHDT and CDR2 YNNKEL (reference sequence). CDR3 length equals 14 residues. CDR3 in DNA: TGTGCCAGCAGTAAGAAAATAGCTCGGGAGACCCAGTACTTC. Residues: CASSKKIARETQYF.

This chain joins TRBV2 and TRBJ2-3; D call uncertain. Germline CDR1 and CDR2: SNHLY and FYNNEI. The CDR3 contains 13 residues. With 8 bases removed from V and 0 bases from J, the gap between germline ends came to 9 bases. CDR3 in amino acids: CASPARSTDTQYF. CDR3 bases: TGTGCCAGCCCGGCCAGGAGCACAGATACGCAGTATTTT.

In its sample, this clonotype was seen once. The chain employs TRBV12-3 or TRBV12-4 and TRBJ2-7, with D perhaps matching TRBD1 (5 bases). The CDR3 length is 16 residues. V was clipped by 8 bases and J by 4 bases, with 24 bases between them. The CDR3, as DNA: TGTGCCAGCCAAAAGGCCCCTGAGGACAAAACATACGAGCAGTACTTC. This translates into CASQKAPEDKTYEQYF.

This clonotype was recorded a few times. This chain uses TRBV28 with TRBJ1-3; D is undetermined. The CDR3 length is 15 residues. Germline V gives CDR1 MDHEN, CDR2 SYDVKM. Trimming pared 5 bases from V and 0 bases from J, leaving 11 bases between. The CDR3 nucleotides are TGTGCCAGCAGTCCCCCAGGTGCCTCTGGAAACACCATATATTTT. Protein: CASSPPGASGNTIYF. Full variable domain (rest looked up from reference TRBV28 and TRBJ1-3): DVKVTQSSRYLVKRTGEKVFLECVQDMDHENMFWYRQDPGLGLRLIYFSYDVKMKEKGDIPEGYSVSREKKERFSLILESASTNQTSMYLCASSPPGASGNTIYFGEGSWLTVV.

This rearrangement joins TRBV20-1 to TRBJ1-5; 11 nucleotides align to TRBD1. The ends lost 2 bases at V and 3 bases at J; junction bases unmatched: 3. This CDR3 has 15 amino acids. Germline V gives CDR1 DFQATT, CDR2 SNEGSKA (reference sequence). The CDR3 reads CSARRTGGANQPQHF. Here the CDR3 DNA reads TGCAGTGCTAGAAGGACAGGGGGCGCCAATCAGCCCCAGCATTTT.

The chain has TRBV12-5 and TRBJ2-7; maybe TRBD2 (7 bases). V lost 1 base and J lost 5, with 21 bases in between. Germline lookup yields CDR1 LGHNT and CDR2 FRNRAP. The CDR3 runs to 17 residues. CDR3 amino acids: CASGLESGTGGDHEQYF. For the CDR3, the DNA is TGTGCTAGTGGTTTGGAGTCCGGGACGGGGGGCGACCACGAGCAGTACTTC.